This T cell receptor (beta chain) was captured in a study of regulatory T cells in long-lasting Graves disease. Study results and limitations: Those with persistent Graves' had less TCR diversity than newly diagnosed patients.

From germline, CDR1 is SGDLS and CDR2 YYNGEE. The CDR3 sequence is 17 residues long. The trim removed 0 bases at V and 5 bases at J, leaving 7 bases unmatched. The time point was: newly diagnosed GD, antithyroid drugs for less than 3 months. PBMC RNA served as the TCR library source. TCR beta libraries were built with iRepertoire HTBI primers and Arm-PCR of CDR3 regions. TCRdb ran MiXCR on the multiplex PCR reads and lists one entry per CDR3 protein. This sample carries roughly 420,000 distinct CDR3 sequences, 12% to 15% of them seen once, and the ten largest clones take approximately 19%. As to this clonotype: Its specificity is not known.

The sample was also linked to a second study, of T cells in Graves' hyperthyroidism and ophthalmopathy. From that paper: For the diagnoses, clinical symptoms, serum thyroxine and TRAb, thyroid ultrasound and orbital computed tomography were used. Most expanded thyroid clonotypes above 0.001 also appeared in blood.

Material: peripheral blood mononuclear cells (PBMCs), obtained at new diagnosis, from a patient treated with antithyroid drugs. This sequence was found in a woman aged 45-65 years with Graves disease. The V gene is TRBV9, the J gene TRBJ2-2, with 10 bases identical to TRBD2. CDR3 sequence reads: CASSVAPSSGGTGELFF. Written as DNA, the CDR3 is TGTGCCAGCAGCGTAGCCCCTTCTAGCGGGGGTACCGGGGAGCTGTTTTTT.